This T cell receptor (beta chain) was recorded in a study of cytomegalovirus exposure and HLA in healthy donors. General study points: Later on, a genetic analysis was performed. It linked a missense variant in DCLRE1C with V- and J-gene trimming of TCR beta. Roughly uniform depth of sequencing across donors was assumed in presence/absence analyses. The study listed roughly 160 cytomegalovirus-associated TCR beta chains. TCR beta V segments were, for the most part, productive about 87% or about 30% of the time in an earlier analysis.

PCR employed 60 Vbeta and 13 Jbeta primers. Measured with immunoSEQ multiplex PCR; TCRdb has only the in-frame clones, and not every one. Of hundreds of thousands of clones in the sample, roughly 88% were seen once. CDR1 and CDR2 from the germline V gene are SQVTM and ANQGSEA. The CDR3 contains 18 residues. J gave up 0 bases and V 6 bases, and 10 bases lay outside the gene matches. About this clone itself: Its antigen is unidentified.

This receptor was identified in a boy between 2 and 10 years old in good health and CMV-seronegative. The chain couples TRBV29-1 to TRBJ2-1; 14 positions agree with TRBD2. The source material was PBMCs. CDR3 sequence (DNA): TGCAGCGTGACCGGACTAGCGGGAGGCTCGAGCTCCTACAATGAGCAGTTCTTC. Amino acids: CSVTGLAGGSSSYNEQFF.